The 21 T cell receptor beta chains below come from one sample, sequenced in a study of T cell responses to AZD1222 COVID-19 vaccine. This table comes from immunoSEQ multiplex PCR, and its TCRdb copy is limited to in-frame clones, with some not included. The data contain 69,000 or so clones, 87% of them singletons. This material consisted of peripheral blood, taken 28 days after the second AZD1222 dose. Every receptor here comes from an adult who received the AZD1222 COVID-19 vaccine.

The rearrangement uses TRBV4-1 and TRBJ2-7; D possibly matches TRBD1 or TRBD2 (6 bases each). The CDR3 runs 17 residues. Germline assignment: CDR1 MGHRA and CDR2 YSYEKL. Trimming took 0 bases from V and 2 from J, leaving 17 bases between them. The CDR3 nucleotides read TGCGCCAGCAGCCAAGAGCCCCCGGGGGCGGTAGCCTACGAGCAGTACTTC. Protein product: CASSQEPPGAVAYEQYF.

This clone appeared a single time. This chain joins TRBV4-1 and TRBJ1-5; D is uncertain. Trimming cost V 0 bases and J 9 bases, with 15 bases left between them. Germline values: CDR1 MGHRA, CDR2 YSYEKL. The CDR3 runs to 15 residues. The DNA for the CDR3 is TGCGCCAGCAGCCAAGAATTCGAAGGGAGGCGGCCCCAGCATTTT. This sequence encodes CASSQEFEGRRPQHF.

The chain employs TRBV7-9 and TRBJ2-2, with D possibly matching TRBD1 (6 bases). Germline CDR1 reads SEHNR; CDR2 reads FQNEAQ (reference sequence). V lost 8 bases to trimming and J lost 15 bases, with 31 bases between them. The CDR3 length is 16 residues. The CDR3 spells CASPQIGTGTNYELFF. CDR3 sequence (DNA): TGTGCCAGCCCTCAGATAGGCACCGGGACAAATTACGAGTTGTTTTTT.

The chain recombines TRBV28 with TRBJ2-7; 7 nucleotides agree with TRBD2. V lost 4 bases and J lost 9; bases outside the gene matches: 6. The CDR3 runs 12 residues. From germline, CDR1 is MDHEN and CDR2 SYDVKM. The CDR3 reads CASSYERDGQYF. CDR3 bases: TGTGCCAGCAGTTATGAGCGGGACGGGCAGTACTTC. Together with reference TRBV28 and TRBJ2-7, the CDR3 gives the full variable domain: DVKVTQSSRYLVKRTGEKVFLECVQDMDHENMFWYRQDPGLGLRLIYFSYDVKMKEKGDIPEGYSVSREKKERFSLILESASTNQTSMYLCASSYERDGQYFGPGTRLTVT.

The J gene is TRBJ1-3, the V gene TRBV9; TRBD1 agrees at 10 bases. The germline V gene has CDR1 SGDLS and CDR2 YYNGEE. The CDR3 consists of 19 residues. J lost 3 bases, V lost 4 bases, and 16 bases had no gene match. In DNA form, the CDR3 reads TGTGCCAGCAGCTTCCGGGACAGGGGCTCTACTGTTGGTGGAAACACCATATATTTT. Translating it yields CASSFRDRGSTVGGNTIYF. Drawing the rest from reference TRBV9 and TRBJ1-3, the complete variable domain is DSGVTQTPKHLITATGQRVTLRCSPRSGDLSVYWYQQSLDQGLQFLIQYYNGEERAKGNILERFSAQQFPDLHSELNLSSLELGDSALYFCASSFRDRGSTVGGNTIYFGEGSWLTVV.

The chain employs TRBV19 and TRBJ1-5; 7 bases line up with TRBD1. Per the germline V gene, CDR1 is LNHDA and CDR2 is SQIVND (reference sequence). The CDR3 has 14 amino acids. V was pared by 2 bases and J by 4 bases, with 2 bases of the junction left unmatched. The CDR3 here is CASSIRGQNQPQHF. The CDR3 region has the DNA TGTGCCAGTAGTATAAGGGGGCAGAATCAGCCCCAGCATTTT.

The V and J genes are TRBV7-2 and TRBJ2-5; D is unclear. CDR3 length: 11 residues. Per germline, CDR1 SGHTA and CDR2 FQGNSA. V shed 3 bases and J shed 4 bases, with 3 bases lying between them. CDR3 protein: CASSFRETQYF. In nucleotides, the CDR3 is TGTGCCAGCAGCTTTCGAGAGACCCAGTACTTC.

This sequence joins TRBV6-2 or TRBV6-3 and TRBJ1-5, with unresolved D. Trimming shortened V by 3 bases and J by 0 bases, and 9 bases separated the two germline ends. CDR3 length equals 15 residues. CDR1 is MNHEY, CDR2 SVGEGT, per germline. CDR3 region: CASSYALISNQPQHF. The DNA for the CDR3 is TGTGCCAGCAGTTATGCTCTTATTAGCAATCAGCCCCAGCATTTT.

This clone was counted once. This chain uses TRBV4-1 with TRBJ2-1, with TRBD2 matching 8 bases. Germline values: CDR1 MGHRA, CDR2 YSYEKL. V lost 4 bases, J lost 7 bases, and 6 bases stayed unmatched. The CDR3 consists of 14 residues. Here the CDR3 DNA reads TGCGCCAGCAGCCCCGGGAGGGCCCGAAATGAGCAGTTCTTC. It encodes CASSPGRARNEQFF.

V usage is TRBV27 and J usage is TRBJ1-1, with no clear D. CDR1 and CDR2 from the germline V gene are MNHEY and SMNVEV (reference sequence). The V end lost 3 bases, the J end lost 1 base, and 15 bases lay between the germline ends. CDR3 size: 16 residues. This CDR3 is CASSLVGRSWNTEAFF. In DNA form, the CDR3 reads TGTGCCAGCAGTTTGGTAGGACGTTCTTGGAACACTGAAGCTTTCTTT.

Here the CDR3 DNA reads TGTGCCAGCAGTTACCCGGGACAGGGGACGGGCAATGAGCAGTTCTTC. It specifies CASSYPGQGTGNEQFF. V is TRBV6-2 or TRBV6-3 and J is TRBJ2-1, with 10 positions matching TRBD1. The CDR3 loop spans 16 amino acids. Trimming took 2 bases from V and 6 from J; bases not matched to a gene: 7. Germline V gene sequence: CDR1 MNHEY, CDR2 SVGEGT.

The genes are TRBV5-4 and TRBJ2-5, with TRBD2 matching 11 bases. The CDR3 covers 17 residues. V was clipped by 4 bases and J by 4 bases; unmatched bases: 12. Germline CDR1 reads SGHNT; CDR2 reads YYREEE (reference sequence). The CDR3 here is CASSHRLAGPGRETQYF. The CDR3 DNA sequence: TGTGCCAGCAGCCACCGACTAGCGGGACCTGGTAGAGAGACCCAGTACTTC.

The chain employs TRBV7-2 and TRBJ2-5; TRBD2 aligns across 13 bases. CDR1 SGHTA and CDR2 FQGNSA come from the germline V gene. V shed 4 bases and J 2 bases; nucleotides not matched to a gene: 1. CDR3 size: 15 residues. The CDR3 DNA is TGTGCCAGCAGCTGGACTAGCGGGAGTCAAGAGACCCAGTACTTC. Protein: CASSWTSGSQETQYF.

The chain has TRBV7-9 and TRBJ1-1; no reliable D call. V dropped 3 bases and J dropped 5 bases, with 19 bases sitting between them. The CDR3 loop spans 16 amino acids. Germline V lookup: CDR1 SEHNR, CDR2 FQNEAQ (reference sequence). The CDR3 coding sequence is TGTGCCAGCAGCTTCTCGGTGGGCGGTGGAGAGACTGAAGCTTTCTTT. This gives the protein CASSFSVGGGETEAFF.

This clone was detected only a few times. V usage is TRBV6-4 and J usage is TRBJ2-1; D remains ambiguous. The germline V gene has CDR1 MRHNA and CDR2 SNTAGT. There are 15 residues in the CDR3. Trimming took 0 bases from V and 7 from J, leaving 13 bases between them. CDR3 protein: CASSDSGIEKNEQFF. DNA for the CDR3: TGTGCCAGCAGTGACTCGGGAATAGAGAAAAATGAGCAGTTCTTC.

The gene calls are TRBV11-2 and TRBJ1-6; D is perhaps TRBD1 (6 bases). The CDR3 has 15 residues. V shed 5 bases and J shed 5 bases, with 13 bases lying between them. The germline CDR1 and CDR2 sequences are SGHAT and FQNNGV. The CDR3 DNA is TGTGCCAGCAGCACGCCCAGGGGTAATAATTCACCCCTCCACTTT. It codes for CASSTPRGNNSPLHF.

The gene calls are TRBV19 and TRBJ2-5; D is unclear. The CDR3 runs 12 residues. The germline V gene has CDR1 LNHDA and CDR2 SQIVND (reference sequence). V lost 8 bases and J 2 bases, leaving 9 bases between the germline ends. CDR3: CASLGRQETQYF. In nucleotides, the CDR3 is TGTGCCAGTTTGGGCAGACAAGAGACCCAGTACTTC.

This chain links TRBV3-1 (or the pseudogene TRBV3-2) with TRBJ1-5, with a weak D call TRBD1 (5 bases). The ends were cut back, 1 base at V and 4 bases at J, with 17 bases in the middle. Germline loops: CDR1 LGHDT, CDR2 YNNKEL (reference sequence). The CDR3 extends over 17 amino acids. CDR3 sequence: CASSQAGGAGRNQPQHF. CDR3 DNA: TGTGCCAGCAGCCAAGCTGGTGGGGCAGGCAGAAATCAGCCCCAGCATTTT.

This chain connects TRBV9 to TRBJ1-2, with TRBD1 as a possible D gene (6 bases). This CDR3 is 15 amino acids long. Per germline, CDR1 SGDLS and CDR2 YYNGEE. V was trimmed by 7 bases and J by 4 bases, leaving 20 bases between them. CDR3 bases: TGTGCCAGCGCCCGACCCGGGACACATGGCTATGGCTACACCTTC. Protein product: CASARPGTHGYGYTF.

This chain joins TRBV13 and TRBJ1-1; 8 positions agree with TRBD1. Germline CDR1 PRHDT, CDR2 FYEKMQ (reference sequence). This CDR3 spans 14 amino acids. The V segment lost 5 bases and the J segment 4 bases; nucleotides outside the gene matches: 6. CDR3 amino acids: CASSRDRPLTEAFF. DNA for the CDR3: TGTGCCAGCAGCAGGGACAGGCCTCTCACTGAAGCTTTCTTT.

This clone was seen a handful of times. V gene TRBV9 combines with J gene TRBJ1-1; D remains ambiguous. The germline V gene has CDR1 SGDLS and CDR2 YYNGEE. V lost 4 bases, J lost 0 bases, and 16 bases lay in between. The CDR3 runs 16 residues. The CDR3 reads CASSPRSPIMNTEAFF. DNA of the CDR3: TGTGCCAGCAGCCCTCGGTCCCCGATAATGAACACTGAAGCTTTCTTT.